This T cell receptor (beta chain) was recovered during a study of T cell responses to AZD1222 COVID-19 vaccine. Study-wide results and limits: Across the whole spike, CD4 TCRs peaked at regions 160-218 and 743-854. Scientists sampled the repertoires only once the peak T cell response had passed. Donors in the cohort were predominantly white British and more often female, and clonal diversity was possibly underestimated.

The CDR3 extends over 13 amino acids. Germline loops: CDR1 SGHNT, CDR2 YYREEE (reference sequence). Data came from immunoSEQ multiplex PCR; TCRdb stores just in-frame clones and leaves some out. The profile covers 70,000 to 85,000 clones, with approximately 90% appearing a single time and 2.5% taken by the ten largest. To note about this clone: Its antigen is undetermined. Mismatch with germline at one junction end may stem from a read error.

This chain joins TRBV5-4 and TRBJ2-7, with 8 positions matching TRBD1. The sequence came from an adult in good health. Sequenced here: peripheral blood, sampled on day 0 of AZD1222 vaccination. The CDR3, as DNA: TGTGCCAGCAGCTTGGACCCCGACCGGGACAGGAGGTTC. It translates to CASSLDPDRDRRF.